This TCR beta chain was observed in a study of neoadjuvant anti-PD-1 for oral cavity cancer. Study-wide background: Non-progressing patients received a fourth nivolumab dose near day 43, then surgery on days 50-56. Findings of the study overall: TCR analyses covered only a few patients per response group. Pretreatment Treg/Th17 ratio correlated inversely with post-treatment tumor clonality.

Comment on this clone: Its antigen is not identified.

Between the trimmed V and J ends, which lost 1 base and 6 bases, there was a span of 11 bases. CDR3 length: 13 amino acids. Germline V CDR1 and CDR2: GTSNPN, SVGIG (reference sequence). The time point denotes: after neoadjuvant nivolumab, at surgical resection. Survey sequencing of tumors mostly used around 4.8 ug DNA, two replicates. The protocol was immunoSEQ multiplex PCR, while the TCRdb copy is restricted to in-frame clones and leaves out a portion. The sample includes approximately 37,000 clones, around 40% seen only once; the top ten take about a sixth. The sample in question was tumor tissue, obtained after nivolumab (anti-PD-1) treatment. The clonotype was recovered from a person between 35 and 79 years old with oral cavity squamous cell carcinoma. This chain connects TRBV30 to TRBJ2-3; possible D gene TRBD2, 5 bases. CDR3 DNA sequence: TGTGCCTGGAGTGCAGGACTGGACGATACGCAGTATTTT. The encoded protein is CAWSAGLDDTQYF.